The 26 T cell receptor beta chains below were found in one sample sequenced in a study of cytomegalovirus exposure and HLA in healthy donors. PCR used 60 Vbeta primers and 13 Jbeta primers. Some clones are missing from TCRdb's copy, which holds only in-frame ones; the method was immunoSEQ multiplex PCR. The sample lists 85,000 to 95,000 clones; approximately 63% were seen once. Material for sequencing was PBMCs. The receptors originated from a woman aged 25-40 years in good health and CMV-seronegative.

The genes are TRBV6-6 and TRBJ1-2; unclear D gene. CDR1 is MNHNY, CDR2 SVGAGI, per germline (reference sequence). Trimming removed 3 bases from V and 1 base from J, with 15 bases in between. This CDR3 is built from 16 residues. Here the CDR3 DNA reads TGTGCCAGCAGTTATCGTAAACGTCGGAGTAACTATGGCTACACCTTC. Its protein is CASSYRKRRSNYGYTF.

About this clone: Sequence at one end of the junction differs from germline and may be a read error. The V and J genes are TRBV7-2 and TRBJ1-2, with D unresolved. In germline, CDR1 is SGHTA, CDR2 FQGNSA. This CDR3 contains 15 residues. CDR3 coding DNA: TGTGCCAGCAGCTTAGGAAGCGCCCTTTTCTATGGCCACACCTTC. The encoded protein is CASSLGSALFYGHTF.

This CDR3 is CAWGPGGELFF. The CDR3 DNA reads TGTGCCTGGGGGCCGGGCGGGGAGCTGTTTTTT. This sequence joins TRBV5-4 and TRBJ2-2, with a tentative D call TRBD1 (6 bases). Trimming stripped 10 bases from V and 7 bases from J, with 11 bases between. This CDR3 is 11 amino acids long. CDR1 is SGHNT and CDR2 is YYREEE in the germline V gene (reference sequence).

This clone is categorized as medium-sized. The chain uses TRBV19 and TRBJ1-1, with TRBD1 matching over 7 bases. The CDR3 covers 14 residues. Per germline, CDR1 LNHDA and CDR2 SQIVND (reference sequence). Trimming took 9 bases from V and 4 from J; bases not matched to a gene: 11. CDR3 bases: TGTGCCAGCGCCCCCAGGGGGTCGGGCACTGAAGCTTTCTTT. Translating it yields CASAPRGSGTEAFF.

J is TRBJ1-5 and V is TRBV28; TRBD1 aligns across 8 bases. The CDR3 contains 17 residues. Germline CDR1 MDHEN, CDR2 SYDVKM. With V trimmed by 6 bases and J by 1 base, 11 bases remained unmatched. The CDR3 is CASRDSWTGTSNQPQHF. Written as DNA, the CDR3 is TGTGCCAGCAGGGACTCTTGGACAGGGACAAGCAATCAGCCCCAGCATTTT.

The gene calls are TRBV30 and TRBJ1-1; D uncertain. Germline V gene data show CDR1 as GTSNPN and CDR2 as SVGIG (reference sequence). V lost 5 bases, J lost 3 bases, and 13 bases lay in between. The CDR3 has 13 amino acids. CDR3 in amino acids: CAWRSGPHTEAFF. In nucleotides, the CDR3 is TGTGCCTGGCGTAGCGGGCCGCACACTGAAGCTTTCTTT.

This clone came up a few times. The CDR3 here is CASSSGLVGNEQFF. The CDR3 region has the DNA TGCGCCAGCAGTTCGGGACTAGTCGGCAATGAGCAGTTCTTC. The chain uses TRBV10-1 and TRBJ2-1; TRBD2 matches at 8 bases. This CDR3 comprises 14 residues. V trimming: 5 bases; J trimming: 6 bases; junction bases outside the gene matches: 6. Looked up from germline, CDR1 is WNHNN and CDR2 is SYGVQD (reference sequence).

The chain couples TRBV6-1 to TRBJ2-3, with 7 bases identical to TRBD2. The germline CDR1 and CDR2 sequences are MNHNS and SASEGT. The V and J ends lost 6 bases and 5 bases, in that order; junction bases with no gene match: 8. This CDR3 is 14 amino acids long. CDR3 amino acids: CASRAGVERDTQYF. The CDR3 DNA follows: TGTGCCAGCAGGGCGGGGGTGGAAAGAGATACGCAGTATTTT.

This clone was detected only once. This sequence joins TRBV2 and TRBJ2-7; 11 bases map to TRBD2. Germline V CDR1 and CDR2: SNHLY, FYNNEI. The trim removed 4 bases at V and 4 bases at J, leaving 9 bases unmatched. The length of the CDR3 is 16 residues. The CDR3, as DNA: TGTGCCAGCAGTGGTAACGCTGGGACTAGCGGATACGAGCAGTACTTC. Its translation is CASSGNAGTSGYEQYF. Complete variable domain (other parts from reference TRBV2 and TRBJ2-7): EPEVTQTPSHQVTQMGQEVILRCVPISNHLYFYWYRQILGQKVEFLVSFYNNEISEKSEIFDDQFSVERPDGSNFTLKIRSTKLEDSAMYFCASSGNAGTSGYEQYFGPGTRLTVT.

In this sample, this clone turned up once. V is TRBV7-8 and J is TRBJ2-7; D gene ambiguous. Looked up from germline, CDR1 is SGHVS and CDR2 is FQNEAQ. The CDR3 is 13 residues long. V gave up 2 bases and J gave up 2 bases, with 7 bases separating them. The CDR3 nucleotides are TGTGCCAGCAGCTTATGGAGAACCTACGAGCAGTACTTC. Its translation: CASSLWRTYEQYF.

The V and J genes are TRBV21-1 and TRBJ2-7; whether TRBD1, the table's D call, matches the DNA was not checked. TRBV21-1 is a pseudogene locus. This CDR3 has 13 amino acids. The CDR3 protein is CASSKVPDREQYF. In nucleotides, the CDR3 is TGTGCCAGCAGCAAAGTCCCCGACAGGGAGCAGTACTTC.

The chain uses TRBV4-1 and TRBJ1-2; D gene uncertain. Between the trimmed V and J ends, which lost 4 bases and 6 bases, there was a span of 12 bases. The CDR3 contains 13 residues. Germline V lookup: CDR1 MGHRA, CDR2 YSYEKL. CDR3: CASSLPRGNGYTF. The CDR3 region has the DNA TGCGCCAGCAGCCTACCGCGAGGAAATGGCTACACCTTC.

Concerning this clone itself: Mismatch with germline at one junction end may stem from a read error. The genes are TRBV5-5 and TRBJ1-4, with D possibly TRBD1 on 5 matching bases. CDR3 length equals 12 residues. Germline CDR1 reads SGHKS; CDR2 reads YYEKEE (reference sequence). The CDR3, as DNA: TGTGCCAGCAGCCCGGCGGTAGGGGTACAACTTTTT. Its protein is CASSPAVGVQLF.

The chain recombines TRBV6-1 with TRBJ2-3; D call uncertain. The germline gives CDR1 MNHNS, CDR2 SASEGT. V gave up 3 bases and J gave up 9 bases, with 7 bases separating them. The CDR3 totals 11 residues. For the CDR3, the DNA is TGTGCCAGCAGTGATCCCTTAACGCAGTATTTT. It yields the protein CASSDPLTQYF.

This clone occurred a few times. This sequence joins TRBV7-9 and TRBJ1-2; D call uncertain. Per the germline V gene, CDR1 is SEHNR and CDR2 is FQNEAQ (reference sequence). V was cut by 1 base and J by 8 bases, with 11 bases left in between. This CDR3 region has 13 residues. This CDR3 is CASSLGSFEGYTF. CDR3 nucleotide sequence: TGTGCCAGCAGCTTAGGTAGCTTTGAGGGCTACACCTTC.

This clone was seen once. The chain combines TRBV29-1 with TRBJ1-2; tentatively, D is TRBD1 (5 bases). V lost 5 bases to trimming and J lost 0 bases, with 10 bases between them. Per the germline V gene, CDR1 is SQVTM and CDR2 is ANQGSEA. This CDR3 spans 13 amino acids. This CDR3 reads CSVLKGSNYGYTF. In nucleotides, the CDR3 is TGCAGCGTTCTCAAGGGGTCTAACTATGGCTACACCTTC.

The chain couples TRBV6-1 to TRBJ1-2; D gene uncertain. Germline loops: CDR1 MNHNS, CDR2 SASEGT. V lost 1 base and J lost 5, with 11 bases in between. The CDR3 spans 14 residues. DNA for the CDR3: TGTGCCAGCAGTGAAGACAAACAACGATATGGCTACACCTTC. Protein product: CASSEDKQRYGYTF.

DNA for the CDR3: TGTGCCAGCAGCATCGTCAATCAGCCCCAGCATTTT. Translating gives CASSIVNQPQHF. The chain employs TRBV7-9 and TRBJ1-5; no reliable D call. Germline assignment: CDR1 SEHNR and CDR2 FQNEAQ (reference sequence). The V end lost 5 bases, the J end lost 3 bases, and 5 bases lay between the germline ends. This CDR3 spans 12 amino acids. Using reference TRBV7-9 and TRBJ1-5 for the parts outside the CDR3, the full variable domain is DTGVSQNPRHKITKRGQNVTFRCDPISEHNRLYWYRQTLGQGPEFLTYFQNEAQLEKSRLLSDRFSAERPKGSFSTLEIQRTEQGDSAMYLCASSIVNQPQHFGDGTRLSIL.

The count of this clone is one. The chain couples TRBV19 to TRBJ2-1, with 11 bases matching TRBD2. This CDR3 contains 16 residues. J lost 9 bases, V lost 5 bases, and 12 bases had no gene match. Germline values: CDR1 LNHDA, CDR2 SQIVND (reference sequence). The CDR3 nucleotides read TGTGCCAGTAGTCCTCGCTTAGCGGGGGGGCAAGGTGAGCAGTTCTTC. This codes for CASSPRLAGGQGEQFF. Full variable domain (outside the CDR3, taken from reference TRBV19 and TRBJ2-1): DGGITQSPKYLFRKEGQNVTLSCEQNLNHDAMYWYRQDPGQGLRLIYYSQIVNDFQKGDIAEGYSVSREKKESFPLTVTSAQKNPTAFYLCASSPRLAGGQGEQFFGPGTRLTVL.

The J gene is TRBJ2-6, the V gene TRBV28; TRBD1 aligns across 9 bases. The germline gives CDR1 MDHEN, CDR2 SYDVKM. The CDR3 sequence is 17 residues long. Trimming took 8 bases from V and 2 from J; bases not matched to a gene: 10. CDR3 protein: CASASPGTGTGANVLTF. Written as DNA, the CDR3 is TGTGCCAGCGCGTCCCCCGGGACAGGGACTGGGGCCAACGTCCTGACTTTC.

The V and J genes are TRBV27 and TRBJ2-7; D is perhaps TRBD1 (5 bases). The CDR3 has 13 amino acids. Germline V gene data show CDR1 as MNHEY and CDR2 as SMNVEV (reference sequence). V shed 6 bases and J shed 9 bases, with 18 bases lying between them. The CDR3 sequence is CASSLGATSGQYF. The CDR3, as DNA: TGTGCCAGCAGCCTTGGGGCTACCTCTGGGCAGTACTTC.

This clone appeared a single time. CDR3 region: CASSWWARYRSYEQYF. The CDR3 bases are TGTGCCAGCAGCTGGTGGGCCCGTTATCGATCCTACGAGCAGTACTTC. The V call is TRBV5-6, the J call TRBJ2-7; D is unclear. The CDR3 consists of 16 residues. V gave up 3 bases and J gave up 1 base, with 17 bases separating them. The germline V gene has CDR1 SGHDT and CDR2 YYEEEE.

This clone was counted a few times. The V gene is TRBV27, the J gene TRBJ1-1, with 7 bases that match TRBD1. The germline V gene has CDR1 MNHEY and CDR2 SMNVEV (reference sequence). Trimming took 5 bases from V and 0 from J; bases not matched to a gene: 9. The CDR3 loop spans 16 amino acids. DNA for the CDR3: TGTGCCAGCAGTCCACAGGACAGGCCCTTGAACACTGAAGCTTTCTTT. Amino acid sequence: CASSPQDRPLNTEAFF.

CDR3 bases: TGTGCCAGCAGTTTCGGGCGGCGGGCAGGGGGAGATGGCTACACCTTC. It encodes CASSFGRRAGGDGYTF. The chain uses TRBV27 and TRBJ1-2, with 7 positions matching TRBD1. Germline values: CDR1 MNHEY, CDR2 SMNVEV (reference sequence). V shed 3 bases and J 6 bases; nucleotides not matched to a gene: 13. This CDR3 region has 16 residues.

V and J are TRBV11-2 and TRBJ2-5; D is unresolved. The DNA matches TRBJ2-7 better at its end, which makes the J call doubtful. The germline gives CDR1 SGHAT, CDR2 FQNNGV. The CDR3 is 14 amino acids. The CDR3 DNA reads as TGTGCCAGCAGCTTTAACGGAGCCTCCTACGAGCAGTACTTC. Its translation: CASSFNGASYEQYF.

CDR3 residues: CASSADITDSLSRYGYTF. DNA of the CDR3: TGTGCCAGCAGCGCAGACATTACCGACAGCCTATCCAGGTATGGCTACACCTTC. This sequence joins TRBV9 and TRBJ1-2; possible D gene TRBD1, 5 bases. Trimming stripped 3 bases from V and 5 bases from J, with 26 bases between. CDR1 and CDR2 from the germline V gene are SGDLS and YYNGEE. This CDR3 contains 18 residues.